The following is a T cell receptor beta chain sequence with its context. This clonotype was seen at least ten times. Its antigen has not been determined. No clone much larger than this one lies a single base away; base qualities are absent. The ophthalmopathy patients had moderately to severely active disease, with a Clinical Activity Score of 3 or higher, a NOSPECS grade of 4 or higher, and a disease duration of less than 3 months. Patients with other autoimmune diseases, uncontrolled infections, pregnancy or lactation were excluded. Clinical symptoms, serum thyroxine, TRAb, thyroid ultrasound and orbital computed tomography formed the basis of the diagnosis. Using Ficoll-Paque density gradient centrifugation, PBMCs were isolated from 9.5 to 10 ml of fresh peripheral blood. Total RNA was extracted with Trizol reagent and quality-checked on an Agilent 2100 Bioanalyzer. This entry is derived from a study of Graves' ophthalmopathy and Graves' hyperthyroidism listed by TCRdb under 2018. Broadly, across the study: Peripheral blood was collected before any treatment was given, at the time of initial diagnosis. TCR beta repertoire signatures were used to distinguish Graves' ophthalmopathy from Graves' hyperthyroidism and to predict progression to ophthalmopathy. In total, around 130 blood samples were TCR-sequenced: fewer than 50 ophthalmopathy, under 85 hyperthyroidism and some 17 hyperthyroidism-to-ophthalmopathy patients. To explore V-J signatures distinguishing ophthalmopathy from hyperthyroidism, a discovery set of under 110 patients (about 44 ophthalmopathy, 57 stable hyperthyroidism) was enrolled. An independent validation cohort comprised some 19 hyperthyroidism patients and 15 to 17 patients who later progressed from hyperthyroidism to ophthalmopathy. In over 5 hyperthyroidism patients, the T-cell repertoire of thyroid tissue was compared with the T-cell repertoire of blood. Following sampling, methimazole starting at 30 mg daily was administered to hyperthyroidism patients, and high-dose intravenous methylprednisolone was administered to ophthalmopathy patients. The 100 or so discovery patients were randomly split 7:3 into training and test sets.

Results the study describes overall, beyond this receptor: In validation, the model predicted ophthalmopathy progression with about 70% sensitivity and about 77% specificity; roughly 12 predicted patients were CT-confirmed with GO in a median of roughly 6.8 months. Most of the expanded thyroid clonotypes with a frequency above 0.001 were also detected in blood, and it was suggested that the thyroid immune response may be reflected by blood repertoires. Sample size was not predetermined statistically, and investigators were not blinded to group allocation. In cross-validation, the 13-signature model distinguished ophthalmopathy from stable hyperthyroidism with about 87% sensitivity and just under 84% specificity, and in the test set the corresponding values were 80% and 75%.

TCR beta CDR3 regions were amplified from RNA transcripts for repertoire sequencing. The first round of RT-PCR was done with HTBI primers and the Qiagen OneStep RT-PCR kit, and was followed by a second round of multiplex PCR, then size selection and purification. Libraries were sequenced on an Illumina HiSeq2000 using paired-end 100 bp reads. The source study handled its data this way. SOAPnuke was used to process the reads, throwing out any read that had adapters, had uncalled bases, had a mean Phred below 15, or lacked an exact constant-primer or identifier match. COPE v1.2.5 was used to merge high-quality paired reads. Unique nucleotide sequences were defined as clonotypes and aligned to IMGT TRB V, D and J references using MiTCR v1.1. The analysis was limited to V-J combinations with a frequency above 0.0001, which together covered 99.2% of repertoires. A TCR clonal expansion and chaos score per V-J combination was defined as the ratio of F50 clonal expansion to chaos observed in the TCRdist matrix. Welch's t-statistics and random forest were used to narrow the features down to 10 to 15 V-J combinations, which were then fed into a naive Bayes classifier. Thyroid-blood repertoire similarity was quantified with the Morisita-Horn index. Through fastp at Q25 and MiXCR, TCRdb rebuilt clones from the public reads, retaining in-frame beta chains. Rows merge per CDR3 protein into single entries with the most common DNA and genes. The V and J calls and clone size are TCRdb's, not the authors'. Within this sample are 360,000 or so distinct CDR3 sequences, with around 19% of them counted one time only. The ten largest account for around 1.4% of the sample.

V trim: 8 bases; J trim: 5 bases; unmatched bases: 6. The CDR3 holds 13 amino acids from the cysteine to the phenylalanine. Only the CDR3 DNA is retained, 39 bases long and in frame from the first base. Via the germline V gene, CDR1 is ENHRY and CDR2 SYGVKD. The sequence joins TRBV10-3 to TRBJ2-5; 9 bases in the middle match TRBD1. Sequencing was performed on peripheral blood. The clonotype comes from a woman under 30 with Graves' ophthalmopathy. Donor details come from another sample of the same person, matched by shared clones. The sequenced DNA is TGTGCCATCCGGGACAGGGTTCGGGAGACCCAGTACTTC. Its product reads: CAIRDRVRETQYF.